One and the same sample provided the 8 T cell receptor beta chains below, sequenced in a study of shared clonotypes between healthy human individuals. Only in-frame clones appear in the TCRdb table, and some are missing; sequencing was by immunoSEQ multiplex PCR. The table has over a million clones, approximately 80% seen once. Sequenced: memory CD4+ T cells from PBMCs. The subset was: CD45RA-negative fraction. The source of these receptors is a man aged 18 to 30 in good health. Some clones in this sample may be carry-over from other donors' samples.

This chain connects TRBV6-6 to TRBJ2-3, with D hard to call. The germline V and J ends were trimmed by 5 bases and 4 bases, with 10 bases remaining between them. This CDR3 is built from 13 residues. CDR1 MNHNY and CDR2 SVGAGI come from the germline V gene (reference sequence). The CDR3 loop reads CASSGVLADTQYF. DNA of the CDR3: TGTGCCAGCAGTGGGGTTTTGGCAGATACGCAGTATTTT.

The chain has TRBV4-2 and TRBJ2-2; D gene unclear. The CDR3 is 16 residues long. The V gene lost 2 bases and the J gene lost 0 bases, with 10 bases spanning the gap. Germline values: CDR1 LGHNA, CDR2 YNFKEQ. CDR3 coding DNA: TGTGCCAGCAGCCAACTGATCGGCGCGAACACCGGGGAGCTGTTTTTT. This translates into CASSQLIGANTGELFF.

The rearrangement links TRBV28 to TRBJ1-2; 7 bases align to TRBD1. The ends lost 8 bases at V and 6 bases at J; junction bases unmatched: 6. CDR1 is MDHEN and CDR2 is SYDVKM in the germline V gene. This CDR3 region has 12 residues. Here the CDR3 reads CASRTGTHGYTF. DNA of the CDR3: TGTGCCAGCCGGACAGGAACCCATGGCTACACCTTC.

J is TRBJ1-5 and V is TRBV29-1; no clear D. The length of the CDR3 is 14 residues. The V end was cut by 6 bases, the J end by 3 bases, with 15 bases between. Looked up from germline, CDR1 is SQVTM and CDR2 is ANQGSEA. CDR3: CSVAIEGVNQPQHF. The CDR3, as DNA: TGCAGCGTGGCGATAGAAGGAGTCAATCAGCCCCAGCATTTT.

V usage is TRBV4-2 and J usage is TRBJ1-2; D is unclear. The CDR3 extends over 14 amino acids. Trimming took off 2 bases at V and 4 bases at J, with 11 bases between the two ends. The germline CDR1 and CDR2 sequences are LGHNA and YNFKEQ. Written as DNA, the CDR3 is TGTGCCAGCAGCCAAAGTAGCCGGACCTATGGCTACACCTTC. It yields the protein CASSQSSRTYGYTF.

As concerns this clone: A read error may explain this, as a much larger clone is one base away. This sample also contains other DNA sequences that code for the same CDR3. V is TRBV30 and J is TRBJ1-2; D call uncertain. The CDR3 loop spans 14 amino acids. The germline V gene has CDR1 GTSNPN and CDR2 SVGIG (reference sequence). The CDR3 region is CAWSVGPSFYGYTF. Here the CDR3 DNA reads TGTGCCTGGAGTGTCGGGCCTTCCTTCTATGGATACACCTTC.

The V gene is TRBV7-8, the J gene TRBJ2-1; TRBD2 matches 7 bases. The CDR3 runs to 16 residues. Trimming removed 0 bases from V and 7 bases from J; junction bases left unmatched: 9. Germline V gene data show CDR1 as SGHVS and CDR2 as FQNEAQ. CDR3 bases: TGTGCCAGCAGCTTAGCGGGGGGGAGGGCCAAGAATGAGCAGTTCTTC. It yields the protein CASSLAGGRAKNEQFF.

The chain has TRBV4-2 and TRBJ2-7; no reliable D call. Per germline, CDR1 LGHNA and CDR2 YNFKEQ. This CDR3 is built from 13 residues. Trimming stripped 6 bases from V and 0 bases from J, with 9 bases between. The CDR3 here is CASRDAASYEQYF. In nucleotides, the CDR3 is TGTGCCAGCAGGGACGCCGCCTCCTACGAGCAGTACTTC.